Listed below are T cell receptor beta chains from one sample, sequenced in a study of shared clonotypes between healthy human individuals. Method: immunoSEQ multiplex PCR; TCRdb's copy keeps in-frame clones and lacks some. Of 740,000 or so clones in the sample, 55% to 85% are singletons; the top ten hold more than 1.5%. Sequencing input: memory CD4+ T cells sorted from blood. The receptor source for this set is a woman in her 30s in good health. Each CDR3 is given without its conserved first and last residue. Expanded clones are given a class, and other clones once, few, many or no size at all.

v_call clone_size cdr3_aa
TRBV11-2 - ARGSVRGTEAF
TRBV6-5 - ASSDRQGNQPQH
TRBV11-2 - ASSLALAGETQY
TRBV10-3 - AIKASGANVLT
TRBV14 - ASSRDWTGSEQY
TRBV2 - ASSNGAGSGVQY
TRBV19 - ASSIRAGQPSNQPQH
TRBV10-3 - AISESEATNEKLF
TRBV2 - ASTITGTGVKEQY
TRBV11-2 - ASSPRGATTEAF
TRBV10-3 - AISSGDLGEKLF
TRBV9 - ASSVPGTESDTQY
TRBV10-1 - ASSGPRTADEQF
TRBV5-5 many ASTRTFLAGGGNEQY
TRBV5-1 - ASKYSTGLASHEQF
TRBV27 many ASSLNSGNTIY
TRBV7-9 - ASSLVQSYEQY
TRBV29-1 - SVETRLENTEAF
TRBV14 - ASSQGIKKRGASYEQY
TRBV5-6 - ASSLWGGNEKLF
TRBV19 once ASSSVEAPNYGYT
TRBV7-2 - ASSSGETQY
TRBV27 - ASSVDRGYGYT
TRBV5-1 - ASSPGTQQETQY
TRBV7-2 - ASAKGEGYYEQY
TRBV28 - ASSSPPQGRNEQF